What follows are 24 T cell receptor beta chains derived from one specimen sequenced in a study of beta chain features in type 1 diabetes. The isolated RNA, all of it, was reverse transcribed, so expressed TCRB transcripts were what got sequenced. Assay: immunoSEQ multiplex PCR; the TCRdb copy retains only in-frame clones and omits some. The table records about 40,000 clones, roughly 50% of them present only once. The sequenced sample consisted of stem cell memory CD4+ T cells from blood. The receptors here all came from a woman aged 25 to 39 in good health.

A few counts support this clone. The genes are TRBV7-2 and TRBJ2-7; 7 bases are a match to TRBD2. The trim removed 5 bases at V and 6 bases at J, leaving 13 bases unmatched. The CDR3 is 15 residues long. Germline CDR1 is SGHTA and CDR2 is FQGNSA. In DNA form, the CDR3 reads TGTGCCAGCAGCCCCGGGGGGATAGCCCGTGGCGAGCAGTACTTC. Its protein product is CASSPGGIARGEQYF. Variable domain in full (rest from reference TRBV7-2 and TRBJ2-7): GAGVSQSPSNKVTEKGKDVELRCDPISGHTALYWYRQSLGQGLEFLIYFQGNSAPDKSGLPSDRFSAERTGGSVSTLTIQRTQQEDSAVYLCASSPGGIARGEQYFGPGTRLTVT.

This chain links TRBV4-3 with TRBJ1-4; D is possibly TRBD1 (6 bases). The V end was cut by 3 bases, the J end by 0 bases, with 14 bases between. The CDR3 runs to 17 residues. CDR1 is LGHNA and CDR2 is YSLEER in the germline V gene. The CDR3 coding sequence is TGCGCCAGCAGCCACCAGGGGAGGGGGACAACTAATGAAAAACTGTTTTTT. Translating it yields CASSHQGRGTTNEKLFF.

This clone was observed a single time. J is TRBJ2-5 and V is TRBV28; 11 bases agree with TRBD1. The CDR3 is 15 amino acids. Unmatched junction bases numbered 4, after V lost 4 bases and J lost 3 bases. Germline CDR1 is MDHEN and CDR2 is SYDVKM. CDR3 coding DNA: TGTGCCAGCAGTTCAACGGGACAGGGGGAAGAGACCCAGTACTTC. It yields the protein CASSSTGQGEETQYF.

The V gene is TRBV5-4, the J gene TRBJ2-5; D possibly corresponds to TRBD1 (6 bases). Germline V lookup: CDR1 SGHNT, CDR2 YYREEE (reference sequence). V lost 4 bases, J lost 5 bases, and 15 bases lay in between. This CDR3 has 14 amino acids. The CDR3 here is CASSGIRQDETQYF. CDR3 DNA: TGTGCCAGCAGCGGGATTAGACAGGACGAGACCCAGTACTTC.

The chain couples TRBV18 to TRBJ1-2, with D possibly matching TRBD1 (6 bases). The CDR3 runs 14 residues. CDR1 KGHSH and CDR2 LQKENI come from the germline V gene. V was clipped by 2 bases and J by 6 bases, with 13 bases between them. The chain's CDR3 is CASSPIWGRDGYTF. DNA for the CDR3: TGTGCCAGCTCACCAATTTGGGGGCGCGATGGCTACACCTTC.

The chain has TRBV14 and TRBJ2-7; TRBD2 matches at 7 bases. The ends lost 4 bases at V and 3 bases at J; junction bases unmatched: 6. Germline assignment: CDR1 SGHDN and CDR2 FVKESK. This CDR3 is 14 amino acids long. CDR3 coding DNA: TGTGCCAGCAGCCCCGTAGCTAGCGGCTACGAGCAGTACTTC. Its translation is CASSPVASGYEQYF.

This clone came up a few times. The rearrangement uses TRBV6-6 and TRBJ2-1, with TRBD2 as a possible D gene (6 bases). The CDR3 sequence is 15 residues long. CDR1 is MNHNY and CDR2 is SVGAGI in the germline V gene (reference sequence). The V gene lost 3 bases and the J gene lost 6 bases, with 15 bases spanning the gap. The DNA of the CDR3 is TGTGCCAGCAGTTATGAGGAGGGCCCTCGCAATGAGCAGTTCTTC. As protein: CASSYEEGPRNEQFF.

The chain uses TRBV5-6 and TRBJ2-1; TRBD1 matches at 10 bases. V was pared by 0 bases and J by 5 bases, with 5 bases of the junction left unmatched. This CDR3 comprises 16 residues. CDR1 is SGHDT, CDR2 YYEEEE, per germline. CDR3 in amino acids: CASSLGWTGGNNEQFF. CDR3 sequence (DNA): TGTGCCAGCAGCTTGGGCTGGACAGGGGGGAACAATGAGCAGTTCTTC.

This clone was found a few times. The chain recombines TRBV6-5 with TRBJ2-3; 7 bases align to TRBD2. V gave up 2 bases and J gave up 3 bases; unmatched junction bases: 2. CDR1 MNHEY and CDR2 SVGAGI come from the germline V gene. This CDR3 contains 14 residues. CDR3 in DNA: TGTGCCAGCAGTTACCGACTAGCTACAGATACGCAGTATTTT. Its translation is CASSYRLATDTQYF.

The chain uses TRBV9 and TRBJ2-7, with a tentative D call TRBD1 (5 bases). The CDR3 has 16 residues. V was clipped by 7 bases and J by 1 base, with 21 bases between them. Per germline, CDR1 SGDLS and CDR2 YYNGEE. In DNA, the CDR3 is TGTGCCAGCCGACCCTTAGGGGCAGGCTCATCCTACGAGCAGTACTTC. Amino acids: CASRPLGAGSSYEQYF.

The genes are TRBV29-1 and TRBJ2-1, with 7 positions matching TRBD1. V lost 8 bases to trimming and J lost 15 bases; unmatched junction nucleotides: 13. CDR3 length: 11 residues. Germline CDR1 reads SQVTM; CDR2 reads ANQGSEA. The CDR3: CSTGRQGVGFF. DNA of the CDR3: TGCAGCACTGGGCGACAGGGCGTGGGGTTCTTC.

This chain joins TRBV9 and TRBJ2-1; possible D gene TRBD2, 5 bases. The CDR3 covers 15 residues. Germline-derived CDR1 and CDR2 are SGDLS and YYNGEE. V dropped 3 bases and J dropped 5 bases, with 15 bases sitting between them. The CDR3 DNA follows: TGTGCCAGCAGCGACCTAGCTTCGTGGGACAATGAGCAGTTCTTC. This translates into CASSDLASWDNEQFF.

The CDR3 here is CASSYVLPYEQYF. In nucleotides, the CDR3 is TGTGCCAGCAGTTACGTTCTACCCTACGAGCAGTACTTC. The rearrangement uses TRBV6-6 and TRBJ2-7, with no clear D. Trimming pared 2 bases from V and 2 bases from J, leaving 7 bases between. This CDR3 comprises 13 residues. Germline V gene lookup returns CDR1 MNHNY and CDR2 SVGAGI (reference sequence).

This chain joins TRBV5-4 and TRBJ2-3; D is unclear. Germline V gene sequence: CDR1 SGHNT, CDR2 YYREEE (reference sequence). The CDR3 consists of 14 residues. V gave up 2 bases and J gave up 1 base, with 8 bases separating them. The CDR3 loop is CASSFEQRTDTQYF. In DNA form, the CDR3 reads TGTGCCAGCAGCTTTGAACAACGCACAGATACGCAGTATTTT.

CDR3 in DNA: TGTGCCAGCAGCTTGGCGGGAGTTACAGATACGCAGTATTTT. It codes for CASSLAGVTDTQYF. The chain links TRBV7-2 to TRBJ2-3; 7 bases line up with TRBD2. Per germline, CDR1 SGHTA and CDR2 FQGNSA. This CDR3 contains 14 residues. With V trimmed by 3 bases and J by 3 bases, 3 bases remained unmatched.

The genes are TRBV11-1 and TRBJ1-1; tentative D call: TRBD1 (6 bases). V lost 2 bases to trimming and J lost 5 bases, with 9 bases between them. This CDR3 contains 13 residues. CDR1 and CDR2 from the germline V gene are SGHAT and FQDESV (reference sequence). For the CDR3, the DNA is TGTGCCAGCAGCTTAACAGGGAAGACTGAAGCTTTCTTT. It codes for CASSLTGKTEAFF.

This clone has just a few counts. J is TRBJ2-3 and V is TRBV9; D call uncertain. V was trimmed by 1 base and J by 2 bases, leaving 11 bases between them. CDR3 length: 15 residues. The germline gives CDR1 SGDLS, CDR2 YYNGEE. The CDR3 coding sequence is TGTGCCAGCAGCGTATTGTCAGCGATCACAGATACGCAGTATTTT. It is translated as CASSVLSAITDTQYF.

The chain joins TRBV4-3 to TRBJ2-3, with 8 bases fitting TRBD2. V was clipped by 0 bases and J by 6 bases; unmatched bases: 8. The CDR3 is 16 amino acids. Germline V CDR1 and CDR2: LGHNA, YSLEER. The CDR3 here is CASSQEGTRFSDTQYF. The CDR3 nucleotides read TGCGCCAGCAGCCAAGAGGGGACTAGATTTTCCGATACGCAGTATTTT.

The rearrangement links TRBV5-4 to TRBJ2-5; TRBD1 might be the D (6 bases). The germline V gene has CDR1 SGHNT and CDR2 YYREEE (reference sequence). The CDR3 loop spans 14 amino acids. V was pared by 0 bases and J by 2 bases, with 8 bases between. The CDR3 sequence: CASSLGQAQETQYF. CDR3 DNA sequence: TGTGCCAGCAGCTTGGGACAGGCGCAAGAGACCCAGTACTTC.

CDR3 amino acids: CASSSGTRSYEQYF. The DNA for the CDR3 is TGTGCCAGCAGCTCCGGGACTCGCTCCTACGAGCAGTACTTC. The gene calls are TRBV7-9 and TRBJ2-7, with TRBD2 as a possible D gene (6 bases). Germline-derived CDR1 and CDR2 are SEHNR and FQNEAQ (reference sequence). This CDR3 is built from 14 residues. Trimming pared 4 bases from V and 0 bases from J, leaving 10 bases between. Drawing the rest from reference TRBV7-9 and TRBJ2-7, the complete variable domain is DTGVSQNPRHKITKRGQNVTFRCDPISEHNRLYWYRQTLGQGPEFLTYFQNEAQLEKSRLLSDRFSAERPKGSFSTLEIQRTEQGDSAMYLCASSSGTRSYEQYFGPGTRLTVT.

The CDR3 coding sequence is TGTGCCAGCAGGGGAGACGGGAGAAGGGATGAGCAGTTCTTC. Its protein product is CASRGDGRRDEQFF. The gene calls are TRBV6-5 and TRBJ2-1, with D maybe TRBD2 (6 bases). This CDR3 spans 14 amino acids. Germline-derived CDR1 and CDR2 are MNHEY and SVGAGI. Trimming shortened V by 6 bases and J by 8 bases, and 17 bases separated the two germline ends.

The sample holds a few counts of this clone. The rearrangement links TRBV4-3 to TRBJ2-1; 9 bases align to TRBD1. Germline V gives CDR1 LGHNA, CDR2 YSLEER. Trimming removed 0 bases from V and 9 bases from J; junction bases left unmatched: 12. The CDR3 is made up of 17 amino acids. The CDR3 protein is CASSQEFAGQGSREQFF. The CDR3 DNA sequence: TGCGCCAGCAGCCAAGAGTTTGCGGGACAGGGCTCCCGTGAGCAGTTCTTC.

Written as DNA, the CDR3 is TGTGCCAGCGGTCTAGCGGGGCGCACCTCAGATACGCAGTATTTT. Amino acid sequence: CASGLAGRTSDTQYF. This chain joins TRBV28 and TRBJ2-3; 9 positions agree with TRBD2. V was clipped by 8 bases and J by 4 bases; unmatched bases: 10. This CDR3 is built from 15 residues. CDR1 and CDR2 from the germline V gene are MDHEN and SYDVKM.

This clone showed up just once. The chain carries TRBV4-1 and TRBJ2-2; TRBD2 might be the D (6 bases). Germline CDR1 is MGHRA and CDR2 is YSYEKL. The CDR3 is 17 amino acids. Trimming cost V 2 bases and J 4 bases, with 17 bases left between them. DNA of the CDR3: TGCGCCAGCAGCCAATCAACTCGGGGGTCCGGCACCGGGGAGCTGTTTTTT. It is translated as CASSQSTRGSGTGELFF.